Listed here are 32 T cell receptor beta chains from one sample, sequenced in a study of shared clonotypes between healthy human individuals. Measured with immunoSEQ multiplex PCR; TCRdb has only the in-frame clones, and not every one. The table has 1.5 million to 2.5 million clones, about 95% seen once; the top ten hold 1% to 1.5%. Naive CD8 cells lacked CD45RO, underwent positive selection for CCR7 and left out terminally differentiated effector memory CD45RA+ cells. Material for sequencing was naive CD8+ T cells sorted from blood. All receptors derive from a man younger than 35 in good health.

The V call is TRBV6-5, the J call TRBJ1-1, with 7 nucleotides matching TRBD1. The germline V gene has CDR1 MNHEY and CDR2 SVGAGI. The junction had 6 bases not matched to a gene; V was cut back by 4 bases and J by 1 base. There are 15 residues in the CDR3. CDR3 sequence: CASSSTGVWNTEAFF. The CDR3 DNA sequence: TGTGCCAGCAGTTCCACAGGGGTTTGGAACACTGAAGCTTTCTTT.

The chain carries TRBV10-3 and TRBJ1-5, with D hard to call. This CDR3 spans 15 amino acids. Germline V gives CDR1 ENHRY, CDR2 SYGVKD. The V end was cut by 3 bases, the J end by 1 base, with 10 bases between. The CDR3 spells CAISDHTKSNQPQHF. CDR3 coding DNA: TGTGCCATCAGTGATCACACTAAAAGCAATCAGCCCCAGCATTTT.

The count of this clone is one. The chain has TRBV4-3 and TRBJ2-1; D unclear. CDR3 size: 15 residues. Germline CDR1 and CDR2: LGHNA and YSLEER. V lost 0 bases and J lost 6, with 12 bases in between. DNA for the CDR3: TGCGCCAGCAGCCAAGATAGCTCCATTCTCAATGAGCAGTTCTTC. Translating it yields CASSQDSSILNEQFF.

J is TRBJ2-5 and V is TRBV6-5, with 7 bases lining up with TRBD2. The germline CDR1 and CDR2 sequences are MNHEY and SVGAGI. V shed 2 bases and J 3 bases; nucleotides not matched to a gene: 6. CDR3 length: 15 residues. The CDR3 loop reads CASSYEAGRKETQYF. The CDR3 DNA reads as TGTGCCAGCAGTTACGAAGCGGGACGGAAAGAGACCCAGTACTTC.

V gene TRBV2 combines with J gene TRBJ2-7, with D possibly being TRBD2 (6 bases). The CDR3 is 16 amino acids. V was clipped by 2 bases and J by 0 bases, with 14 bases between them. Looked up from germline, CDR1 is SNHLY and CDR2 is FYNNEI. CDR3 sequence: CASSERGGASSYEQYF. The DNA of the CDR3 is TGTGCCAGCAGTGAACGGGGCGGGGCTTCCTCCTACGAGCAGTACTTC.

The chain joins TRBV10-1 to TRBJ2-7; 8 nucleotides line up with TRBD1. The CDR3 loop spans 16 amino acids. Germline trimming cut 1 base from V and 6 bases from J; bases unmatched to any gene: 11. In germline, CDR1 is WNHNN, CDR2 SYGVQD (reference sequence). The DNA for the CDR3 is TGCGCCAGCAGTGAGTTGATAACGGACAGGGTCGGCGAGCAGTACTTC. This gives the protein CASSELITDRVGEQYF.

J is TRBJ1-2 and V is TRBV6-5; weak D call: TRBD1 (5 bases). Per the germline V gene, CDR1 is MNHEY and CDR2 is SVGAGI. Trimming took 10 bases from V and 10 from J, leaving 28 bases between them. This CDR3 region has 15 residues. CDR3 loop: CATTIYVGGDGVYTF. CDR3 nucleotide sequence: TGTGCCACCACGATTTACGTGGGAGGGGACGGAGTCTACACCTTC.

This sequence joins TRBV4-3 and TRBJ2-1, with 7 bases aligning to TRBD2. The CDR3 loop spans 17 amino acids. V lost 4 bases, J lost 2 bases, and 11 bases stayed unmatched. CDR1 is LGHNA and CDR2 is YSLEER in the germline V gene. The CDR3 nucleotides read TGCGCCAGCAGCCCCGGACTAGTAGTTGCCGCCTACAATGAGCAGTTCTTC. This codes for CASSPGLVVAAYNEQFF.

This chain uses TRBV9 with TRBJ2-2; no firm D call. Germline-derived CDR1 and CDR2 are SGDLS and YYNGEE. CDR3 length: 12 residues. V was clipped by 0 bases and J by 7 bases, with 4 bases between them. CDR3 residues: CASSVENGELFF. The CDR3, as DNA: TGTGCCAGCAGCGTAGAGAACGGGGAGCTGTTTTTT.

The rearrangement links TRBV11-2 to TRBJ2-3; 8 bases line up with TRBD2. CDR1 and CDR2 from the germline V gene are SGHAT and FQNNGV. The CDR3 runs to 14 residues. Unmatched junction bases numbered 7, after V lost 7 bases and J lost 4 bases. The CDR3 nucleotides are TGTGCCAGCAATTTCCGGGGACTAGCAGATACGCAGTATTTT. Translation: CASNFRGLADTQYF.

V usage is TRBV30 and J usage is TRBJ2-2, with TRBD2 matching 7 bases. The germline V gene has CDR1 GTSNPN and CDR2 SVGIG (reference sequence). The V gene end was trimmed by 0 bases and the J gene end by 1 base; junction bases not matched to a gene: 8. This CDR3 has 17 residues. The CDR3 protein is CAWSVGLGGKNTGELFF. Here the CDR3 DNA reads TGTGCCTGGAGTGTAGGCTTGGGAGGGAAGAACACCGGGGAGCTGTTTTTT.

The chain couples TRBV30 to TRBJ2-7; D call uncertain. Trimming cost V 4 bases and J 6 bases, with 13 bases left between them. Looked up from germline, CDR1 is GTSNPN and CDR2 is SVGIG (reference sequence). This CDR3 is built from 12 residues. Here the CDR3 DNA reads TGTGCCTGGACGCCGACCACGGGCGAGCAGTACTTC. It is translated as CAWTPTTGEQYF. Complete variable domain (other parts from reference TRBV30 and TRBJ2-7): SQTIHQWPATLVQPVGSPLSLECTVEGTSNPNLYWYRQAAGRGLQLLFYSVGIGQISSEVPQNLSASRPQDRQFILSSKKLLLSDSGFYLCAWTPTTGEQYFGPGTRLTVT.

In the case of this clone: In the same sample, other DNA sequences code for this CDR3. V is TRBV9 and J is TRBJ2-3; 9 nucleotides match TRBD2. The CDR3 consists of 15 residues. The V and J ends lost 4 bases and 3 bases, in that order; junction bases with no gene match: 6. Germline V lookup: CDR1 SGDLS, CDR2 YYNGEE. The CDR3 nucleotides are TGTGCCAGCAGCCCCGGGACTAGCAATACAGATACGCAGTATTTT. Its translation: CASSPGTSNTDTQYF.

This clone was detected only once. This chain joins TRBV21-1 and TRBJ2-7. TRBV21-1 is deemed a pseudogene. This CDR3 spans 11 amino acids. The CDR3 reads CASSKPHEQYF. CDR3 in DNA: TGTGCCAGCAGCAAACCCCACGAGCAGTACTTC.

V and J are TRBV30 and TRBJ2-5; TRBD2 is a possible D gene (7 bases). Trimming cost V 2 bases and J 5 bases, with 15 bases left between them. This CDR3 is built from 14 residues. Looked up from germline, CDR1 is GTSNPN and CDR2 is SVGIG (reference sequence). The DNA for the CDR3 is TGTGCCTGGAGTCTTAGGGGGGGGGAGGAGACCCAGTACTTC. This codes for CAWSLRGGEETQYF.

The V gene is TRBV11-1, the J gene TRBJ1-3; D is ambiguous. This CDR3 region has 16 residues. CDR1 is SGHAT and CDR2 is FQDESV in the germline V gene (reference sequence). V dropped 1 base and J dropped 1 base, with 11 bases sitting between them. The CDR3 protein is CASSLESWQSGNTIYF. CDR3 nucleotides: TGTGCCAGCAGCTTAGAGTCGTGGCAGTCTGGAAACACCATATATTTT.

To note about this clone: Because the CDR3 is missing its conserved closing phenylalanine or tryptophan, this is likely a read error. It is unclear where the CDR3 begins or ends on the DNA, so no DNA is shown, and the CDR3 is as TCRdb lists it. The J gene is TRBJ1-1, the V gene TRBV10-3. Counting both end residues, the CDR3 totals 14 amino acids. Germline lookup yields CDR1 ENHRY and CDR2 SYGVKD. CDR3 sequence: CAISEREGDGGGEV.

The chain combines TRBV10-2 with TRBJ2-7; 7 bases map to TRBD1. The V segment lost 3 bases and the J segment 3 bases; nucleotides outside the gene matches: 5. The CDR3 length is 14 residues. Germline assignment: CDR1 WSHSY and CDR2 SAAADI. In DNA form, the CDR3 reads TGCGCCAGCAGTGAACAAGACAGGGTCTACGAGCAGTACTTC. It is translated as CASSEQDRVYEQYF.

The chain couples TRBV4-1 to TRBJ1-6; 11 bases fit TRBD1. CDR1 is MGHRA, CDR2 YSYEKL, per germline. This CDR3 has 14 residues. The V gene end was trimmed by 3 bases and the J gene end by 8 bases; junction bases not matched to a gene: 0. The CDR3 DNA sequence: TGCGCCAGCAGCCAGGGACAGGGGGATTCACCCCTCCACTTT. Amino acid sequence: CASSQGQGDSPLHF.

The rearrangement uses TRBV7-6 and TRBJ2-1; 7 nucleotides align to TRBD2. With V trimmed by 9 bases and J by 6 bases, 14 bases remained unmatched. CDR1 and CDR2 from the germline V gene are SGHVS and FNYEAQ. CDR3 size: 15 residues. DNA of the CDR3: TGTGCCAGTCAACCGGCCCGGGAGGACGGCAATGAGCAGTTCTTC. Its protein product is CASQPAREDGNEQFF. Full variable domain (missing parts from reference TRBV7-6 and TRBJ2-1): GAGVSQSPRYKVTKRGQDVALRCDPISGHVSLYWYRQALGQGPEFLTYFNYEAQQDKSGLPNDRFSAERPEGSISTLTIQRTEQRDSAMYRCASQPAREDGNEQFFGPGTRLTVL.

The CDR3 region is CASSEYWADATNEKLFF. The CDR3 DNA follows: TGTGCCAGCAGTGAATATTGGGCAGATGCAACTAATGAAAAACTGTTTTTT. This rearrangement joins TRBV6-1 to TRBJ1-4; D gene uncertain. Germline lookup yields CDR1 MNHNS and CDR2 SASEGT. Trimming removed 2 bases from V and 0 bases from J, with 13 bases in between. This CDR3 has 17 residues.

This chain uses TRBV7-9 with TRBJ2-1; D not certain. V shed 3 bases and J shed 8 bases, with 5 bases lying between them. This CDR3 has 11 amino acids. Germline V lookup: CDR1 SEHNR, CDR2 FQNEAQ (reference sequence). CDR3 sequence reads: CASSFEDEQFF. Here the CDR3 DNA reads TGTGCCAGCAGCTTTGAGGATGAGCAGTTCTTC.

The chain has TRBV7-9 and TRBJ2-2; a weak D match, TRBD2 (6 bases). The germline V gene encodes CDR1 SEHNR and CDR2 FQNEAQ (reference sequence). The CDR3 has 13 residues. V lost 8 bases to trimming and J lost 7 bases, with 14 bases between them. The CDR3 DNA is TGTGCCAGCCCGGCTAGCGCTGGCGGGGAGCTGTTTTTT. Amino acids: CASPASAGGELFF.

The chain recombines TRBV7-9 with TRBJ1-1; D is ambiguous. CDR1 is SEHNR, CDR2 FQNEAQ, per germline (reference sequence). The CDR3 is made up of 14 amino acids. Trimming shortened V by 0 bases and J by 5 bases, and 10 bases separated the two germline ends. CDR3 amino acids: CASSLAGFATEAFF. CDR3 in DNA: TGTGCCAGCAGCTTAGCAGGGTTCGCGACTGAAGCTTTCTTT.

The CDR3, as DNA: TGTGCCAGTAGTTTACCGGGGCAACAAATGGGCACTGAAGCTTTCTTT. This gives the protein CASSLPGQQMGTEAFF. The chain has TRBV19 and TRBJ1-1, with TRBD1 as a possible D gene (5 bases). The V gene's germline CDR1 is LNHDA and CDR2 SQIVND (reference sequence). Trimming stripped 5 bases from V and 4 bases from J, with 20 bases between. The CDR3 sequence is 16 residues long. Combining the CDR3 with reference TRBV19 and TRBJ1-1 gives the whole variable domain DGGITQSPKYLFRKEGQNVTLSCEQNLNHDAMYWYRQDPGQGLRLIYYSQIVNDFQKGDIAEGYSVSREKKESFPLTVTSAQKNPTAFYLCASSLPGQQMGTEAFFGQGTRLTVV.

This chain connects TRBV10-1 to TRBJ2-7, with D uncertain. In germline, CDR1 is WNHNN, CDR2 SYGVQD (reference sequence). Trimming removed 0 bases at V and 6 bases at J, with 9 bases between. The length of the CDR3 is 13 residues. CDR3 sequence: CASSESARSEQYF. CDR3 DNA: TGCGCCAGCAGTGAGTCGGCAAGAAGCGAGCAGTACTTC.

The chain has TRBV6-4 and TRBJ2-1, with D unclear. The ends were cut back, 8 bases at V and 7 bases at J, with 15 bases in the middle. CDR1 MRHNA and CDR2 SNTAGT come from the germline V gene. The CDR3 runs 13 residues. The CDR3 nucleotides read TGTGCCAGCGGGTCATGGACGGAGAATGAGCAGTTCTTC. Translating it yields CASGSWTENEQFF.

V and J are TRBV5-5 and TRBJ2-7; 7 bases agree with TRBD1. Trimming at V came to 4 bases and at J to 6 bases, leaving 4 bases not matched to a gene. The CDR3 is 12 residues long. The germline CDR1 and CDR2 sequences are SGHKS and YYEKEE (reference sequence). CDR3 sequence: CASSVTGTEQYF. In DNA, the CDR3 is TGTGCCAGCAGCGTGACAGGGACCGAGCAGTACTTC.

The V gene is TRBV4-1, the J gene TRBJ2-1; 8 bases agree with TRBD2. Germline values: CDR1 MGHRA, CDR2 YSYEKL. CDR3 length: 16 amino acids. The junction had 7 bases not matched to a gene; V was cut back by 1 base and J by 5 bases. CDR3 loop: CASSQGPGGPDNEQFF. CDR3 nucleotide sequence: TGCGCCAGCAGCCAAGGGCCGGGGGGGCCGGACAATGAGCAGTTCTTC.

This clone was seen just once. This specimen includes other DNA sequences encoding the same CDR3. V and J are TRBV19 and TRBJ2-7, with 9 bases that match TRBD1. CDR1 and CDR2 from the germline V gene are LNHDA and SQIVND (reference sequence). V lost 5 bases and J lost 3; bases outside the gene matches: 5. CDR3 length: 14 amino acids. The CDR3 reads CASSPTGQGYEQYF. CDR3 in DNA: TGTGCCAGTAGTCCGACGGGACAGGGCTACGAGCAGTACTTC.

The J gene is TRBJ2-1, the V gene TRBV7-2; perhaps D is TRBD1 or TRBD2 (5 bases each). The CDR3 runs to 12 residues. CDR1 SGHTA and CDR2 FQGNSA come from the germline V gene. Between the trimmed V and J ends, which lost 4 bases and 9 bases, there was a span of 10 bases. The CDR3 nucleotides are TGTGCCAGCAGCTCTAGTGGGGGTGAGCAGTTCTTC. This translates into CASSSSGGEQFF.

The rearrangement joins TRBV29-1 to TRBJ1-1; tentatively, D is TRBD1 (5 bases). With 3 bases removed from V and 10 bases from J, the gap between germline ends came to 12 bases. Per germline, CDR1 SQVTM and CDR2 ANQGSEA. CDR3 length: 11 amino acids. CDR3 amino acids: CSVDPGPGAFF. The CDR3 DNA reads TGCAGCGTTGATCCAGGGCCGGGAGCTTTCTTT.